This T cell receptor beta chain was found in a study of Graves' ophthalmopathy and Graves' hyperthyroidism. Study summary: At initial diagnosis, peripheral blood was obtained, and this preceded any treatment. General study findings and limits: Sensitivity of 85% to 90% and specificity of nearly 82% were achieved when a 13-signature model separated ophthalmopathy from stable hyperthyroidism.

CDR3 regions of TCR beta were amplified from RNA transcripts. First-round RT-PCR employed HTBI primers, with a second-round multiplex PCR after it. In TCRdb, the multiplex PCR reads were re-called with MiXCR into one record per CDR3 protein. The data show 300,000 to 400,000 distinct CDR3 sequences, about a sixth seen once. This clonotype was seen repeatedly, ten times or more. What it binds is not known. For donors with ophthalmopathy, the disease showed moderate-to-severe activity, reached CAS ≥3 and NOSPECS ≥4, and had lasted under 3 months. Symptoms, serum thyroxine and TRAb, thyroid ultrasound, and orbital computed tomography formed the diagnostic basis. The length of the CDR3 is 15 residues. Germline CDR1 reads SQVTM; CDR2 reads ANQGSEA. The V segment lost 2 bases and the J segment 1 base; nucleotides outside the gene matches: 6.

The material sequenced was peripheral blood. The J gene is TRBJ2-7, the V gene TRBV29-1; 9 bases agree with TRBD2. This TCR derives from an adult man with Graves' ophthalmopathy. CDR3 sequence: CSVELAGSMSYEQYF. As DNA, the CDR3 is TGCAGCGTTGAACTAGCGGGATCGATGTCCTACGAGCAGTACTTC.